The T cell receptor (beta chain) under discussion was sequenced for a study of glioma-infiltrating T cells. TCR alpha and beta CDR3 regions were amplified from RNA using iRepertoire nested multiplex PCR. Via MiXCR, TCRdb re-called the multiplex PCR reads, giving one row per CDR3 protein. Of about 210,000 distinct CDR3 sequences detected, 32% appear once; the ten largest clones hold just over 20%. This CDR3 comprises 14 residues. Germline-derived CDR1 and CDR2 are LNHDA and SQIVND (reference sequence). As for this clonotype: A much larger clone is a single base away; this may be a read error.

The rearrangement joins TRBV19 to TRBJ2-2; tentatively, D is TRBD2 (6 bases). This TCR was sampled from a human donor with low-grade glioma or glioblastoma, undergoing nonglioma brain surgery, or in good health (not recorded which). Material for sequencing was glioma tissue, nonneoplastic brain tissue, or PBMCs (not recorded which). CDR3: CASSIPGLSGELVF. In nucleotides, the CDR3 is TGTGCCAGTAGTATACCGGGACTGTCCGGGGAGCTGGTTTTT.